Listed here are 22 T cell receptor beta chains from one sample, sequenced in a study of CD8 T cells in ankylosing spondylitis. TCRdb processed the 5' RACE reads anew with MiXCR; each CDR3 protein has one entry. This table has 120,000 or so distinct CDR3 sequences, approximately 13% appearing once. Sequencing used blood, either unsorted or a sorted T cell fraction (not recorded which). All receptors derive from a female donor with ankylosing spondylitis or in good health (not recorded which).

The V and J genes are TRBV2 and TRBJ2-1; D is undetermined. CDR1 and CDR2 (germline): SNHLY, FYNNEI. V lost 7 bases to trimming and J lost 13 bases, with 26 bases between them. CDR3 length: 15 amino acids. The CDR3 is CASKVRSGGPGEQFF. The CDR3 coding sequence is TGTGCCAGCAAGGTACGGTCGGGCGGCCCCGGAGAACAGTTCTTC.

This clonotype appeared many times. V usage is TRBV12-3 or TRBV12-4 and J usage is TRBJ1-5; D remains unclear. V lost 6 bases and J lost 9, with 12 bases in between. The CDR3 consists of 12 residues. The DNA for the CDR3 is TGTGCCAGCAGCTCCGGGCCCCCGCCCCAGCATTTT. This sequence encodes CASSSGPPPQHF.

The sample holds many counts of this clonotype. V is TRBV18 and J is TRBJ1-4; 9 bases agree with TRBD1. Looked up from germline, CDR1 is KGHSH and CDR2 is LQKENI. V gave up 4 bases and J gave up 6 bases; unmatched junction bases: 12. The CDR3 length is 17 residues. DNA of the CDR3: TGTGCCAGCTCACAACGGGACAGGGCTTTCTCTGATGAAAAACTGTTTTTT. It encodes CASSQRDRAFSDEKLFF.

In the case of this clonotype: Just one base apart from a much larger clone, this may be a read error. V gene TRBV5-1 combines with J gene TRBJ2-4; 7 positions agree with TRBD2. The J segment lost 9 bases and the V segment lost 4 bases, leaving 10 bases of the junction unmatched. The CDR3 is 14 residues long. Germline-derived CDR1 and CDR2 are SGHRS and YFSETQ. The CDR3 region has the DNA TGCGCCAGCAGCGAAGGACGGGGAGGGACCATTCAGTACTTC. Translating gives CASSEGRGGTIQYF.

This clonotype was recorded only once. This could be a read error, since a much larger clone is one nucleotide away. The CDR3 region is CAGSLSETQYF. The CDR3 coding sequence is TGTGCCGGCAGCCTTTCAGAGACCCAGTACTTC. The V call is TRBV7-9, the J call TRBJ2-5; D not resolved. This CDR3 spans 11 amino acids. In germline, CDR1 is SEHNR, CDR2 FQNEAQ (reference sequence). Combining the CDR3 with reference TRBV7-9 and TRBJ2-5 gives the whole variable domain DTGVSQNPRHKITKRGQNVTFRCDPISEHNRLYWYRQTLGQGPEFLTYFQNEAQLEKSRLLSDRFSAERPKGSFSTLEIQRTEQGDSAMYLCAGSLSETQYFGPGTRLLVL.

On this clonotype: A clone one base away is much larger, so this may be a read error. V usage is TRBV9 and J usage is TRBJ2-3; 7 bases are shared with TRBD2. CDR3 length: 15 residues. Germline assignment: CDR1 SGDLS and CDR2 YYNGEE. V dropped 2 bases and J dropped 3; count of bases not matched to a gene: 6. This CDR3 reads CASSVRLAWTDTQYF. The CDR3 region has the DNA TGTGCCAGCAGCGTCCGACTAGCTTGGACAGATACGCAGTATTTT.

This clonotype was recorded many times. This sequence joins TRBV5-1 and TRBJ2-3; tentative D call: TRBD2 (6 bases). Trimming left V 3 bases short and J 7 bases short, with 15 bases between. Germline lookup yields CDR1 SGHRS and CDR2 YFSETQ. The CDR3 is 14 residues long. The CDR3 reads CASSSSRLGNTQYF. DNA of the CDR3: TGCGCCAGCAGCTCGAGCCGACTAGGAAATACGCAGTATTTT.

The V call is TRBV20-1, the J call TRBJ2-1; no firm D call. V was clipped by 6 bases and J by 8 bases, with 20 bases between them. The CDR3 is made up of 14 amino acids. The V gene's germline CDR1 is DFQATT and CDR2 SNEGSKA (reference sequence). For the CDR3, the DNA is TGCAGTGCGACGGTACGGGTTGGAAAGGATGAGCAGTTCTTC. The encoded protein is CSATVRVGKDEQFF.

At least ten counts were recorded for this clonotype. The CDR3 is CASSLGQGGEKLFF. Written as DNA, the CDR3 is TGTGCCAGCAGCTTAGGACAGGGTGGTGAAAAACTGTTTTTT. The V gene is TRBV5-8, the J gene TRBJ1-4; TRBD1 aligns across 8 bases. V dropped 2 bases and J dropped 7; count of bases not matched to a gene: 4. CDR1 and CDR2 from the germline V gene are SGHTS and YDEGEE. CDR3 length equals 14 residues.

This chain's CDR3 is CAIRWGAEGNQPQHF. CDR3 bases: TGCGCCATCAGATGGGGGGCGGAGGGCAATCAGCCCCAGCATTTT. The V gene is TRBV5-1, the J gene TRBJ1-5, with a weak D call TRBD1 (6 bases). V shed 9 bases and J shed 2 bases, with 18 bases lying between them. This CDR3 has 15 amino acids. Germline V gives CDR1 SGHRS, CDR2 YFSETQ.

V usage is TRBV10-3 and J usage is TRBJ2-3; TRBD2 aligns across 8 bases. CDR1 is ENHRY and CDR2 is SYGVKD in the germline V gene. Losses at the gene ends were 4 bases for V and 4 bases for J; bases not matched to a gene: 10. The CDR3 contains 16 residues. CDR3 nucleotides: TGTGCCATCAGTGGGGGTGCCGGGAGGGCCTCAGATACGCAGTATTTT. This codes for CAISGGAGRASDTQYF.

This clonotype has more than one count but fewer than ten. The chain joins TRBV5-1 to TRBJ1-4; the D gene is possibly TRBD1 (6 bases). V lost 1 base and J lost 2, with 12 bases in between. Germline CDR1 reads SGHRS; CDR2 reads YFSETQ. CDR3 length: 16 amino acids. The CDR3 reads CASSLRGGGTNEKLFF. The CDR3 region has the DNA TGCGCCAGCAGCTTGAGAGGCGGGGGCACTAATGAAAAACTGTTTTTT.

In its sample, this clonotype was seen a few times. V and J are TRBV28 and TRBJ2-6; the D is unclear. The germline V gene has CDR1 MDHEN and CDR2 SYDVKM. Between the trimmed V and J ends, which lost 3 bases and 0 bases, there was a span of 12 bases. This CDR3 comprises 17 residues. CDR3 residues: CASSFGVGFSGANVLTF. CDR3 in DNA: TGTGCCAGCAGTTTTGGGGTGGGTTTCTCTGGGGCCAACGTCCTGACTTTC.

With respect to this clonotype: A much larger clone lies a single base off, so this may be a read error. The gene calls are TRBV5-5 and TRBJ2-7, with a weak D call TRBD1 (5 bases). CDR1 and CDR2 (germline): SGHKS, YYEKEE (reference sequence). This CDR3 is 14 amino acids long. The CDR3 is CANSLGRGPYEQYF. As DNA, the CDR3 is TGTGCCAACAGCTTGGGAAGGGGTCCCTACGAGCAGTACTTC.

This clonotype was picked up many times. The gene calls are TRBV15 and TRBJ2-4, with 7 bases identical to TRBD2. V shed 0 bases, J shed 0 bases, and the junction held 5 bases outside the gene matches. This CDR3 spans 17 amino acids. Germline V gives CDR1 LNHNV, CDR2 YYDKDF (reference sequence). The CDR3 DNA reads as TGTGCCACCAGCAGAGATGGGGGGGGACTAGCCAAAAACATTCAGTACTTC. It encodes CATSRDGGGLAKNIQYF.

The rearrangement uses TRBV7-9 and TRBJ2-3; possibly TRBD2 for D (5 bases). The CDR3 contains 17 residues. Trimming pared 7 bases from V and 0 bases from J, leaving 20 bases between. Germline V gene data show CDR1 as SEHNR and CDR2 as FQNEAQ (reference sequence). This CDR3 reads CASNPTSGFGSTDTQYF. In nucleotides, the CDR3 is TGTGCCAGCAACCCGACCAGCGGTTTTGGTAGCACAGATACGCAGTATTTT.

This clonotype showed up many times. The chain combines TRBV18 with TRBJ1-5, with 8 positions matching TRBD1. The trim removed 2 bases at V and 4 bases at J, leaving 4 bases unmatched. The CDR3 consists of 15 residues. The germline V gene has CDR1 KGHSH and CDR2 LQKENI. The CDR3 here is CASSPDRGGNQPQHF. The DNA of the CDR3 is TGTGCCAGCTCACCAGACAGGGGAGGGAATCAGCCCCAGCATTTT.

This sequence joins TRBV6-1 and TRBJ2-2; possible D gene TRBD1, 5 bases. CDR3 size: 15 residues. The V end was cut by 4 bases, the J end by 1 base, with 10 bases between. Looked up from germline, CDR1 is MNHNS and CDR2 is SASEGT. CDR3 sequence: CASSGQQLNTGELFF. CDR3 DNA sequence: TGTGCCAGCAGTGGACAGCAGCTGAACACCGGGGAGCTGTTTTTT.

This clonotype appeared many times. J is TRBJ2-2 and V is TRBV11-2; D is ambiguous. Germline-derived CDR1 and CDR2 are SGHAT and FQNNGV. Trimming cost V 11 bases and J 1 base, with 14 bases left between them. CDR3 size: 14 residues. Here the CDR3 reads CACGGSLNTGELFF. Written as DNA, the CDR3 is TGTGCCTGCGGCGGTAGCTTGAACACCGGGGAGCTGTTTTTT.

With respect to this clonotype: This may come from a read error, since a much larger clone is one base off. The chain joins TRBV20-1 to TRBJ1-5, with D possibly being TRBD1 (5 bases). The end of the DNA is better explained by TRBJ2-3, so the J call may be wrong. There are 13 residues in the CDR3. The germline CDR1 and CDR2 sequences are DFQATT and SNEGSKA (reference sequence). The CDR3 region is CSAVRGSYQPQYF. As DNA, the CDR3 is TGCAGTGCTGTAAGGGGATCCTATCAGCCCCAGTATTTT.

This clonotype was found many times. This chain uses TRBV12-3 or TRBV12-4 with TRBJ1-1, with D uncertain. The CDR3 contains 12 residues. Trimming removed 3 bases from V and 5 bases from J, with 7 bases in between. CDR3 in amino acids: CASSFSGTEAFF. The CDR3 DNA follows: TGTGCCAGCAGTTTCTCCGGGACTGAAGCTTTCTTT.

This clonotype was detected a few times. V usage is TRBV20-1 and J usage is TRBJ2-1; 7 bases match TRBD2. The CDR3 is 12 amino acids. After removal of 3 bases from V and 8 bases from J, the junction contained 4 bases not matched to a gene. CDR1 DFQATT and CDR2 SNEGSKA come from the germline V gene (reference sequence). The CDR3 DNA is TGCAGTGCTAGTGGGGGGGTTCATGAGCAGTTCTTC. Protein sequence: CSASGGVHEQFF.